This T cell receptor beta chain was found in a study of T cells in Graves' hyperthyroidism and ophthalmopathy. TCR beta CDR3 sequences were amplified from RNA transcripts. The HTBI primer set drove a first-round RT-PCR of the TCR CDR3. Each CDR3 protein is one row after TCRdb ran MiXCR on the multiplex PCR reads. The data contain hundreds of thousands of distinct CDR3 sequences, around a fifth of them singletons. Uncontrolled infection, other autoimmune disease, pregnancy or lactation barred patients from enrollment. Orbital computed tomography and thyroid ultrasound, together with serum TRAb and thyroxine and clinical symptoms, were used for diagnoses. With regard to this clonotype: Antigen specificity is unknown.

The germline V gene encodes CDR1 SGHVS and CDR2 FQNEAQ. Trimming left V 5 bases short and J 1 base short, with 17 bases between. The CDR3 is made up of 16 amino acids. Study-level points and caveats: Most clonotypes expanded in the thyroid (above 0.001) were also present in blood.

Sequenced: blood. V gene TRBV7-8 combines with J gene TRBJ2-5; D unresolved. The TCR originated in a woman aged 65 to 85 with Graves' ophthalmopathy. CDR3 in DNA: TGTGCCAGCAGCCCTACAAGGTGGGGTACCCAAGAGACCCAGTACTTC. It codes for CASSPTRWGTQETQYF.